The 6 T cell receptor beta chains listed next were all sequenced from one sample in a study of human T cells and chemical hapten exposure. TCRdb analysed the RACE reads with MiXCR anew, one entry per CDR3 protein. This sample has roughly 120,000 distinct CDR3 sequences, with less than 15% found just once. Time point meaning: pre-sensitization, week 0. Noted treatment: therapeutic diphenylcyclopropenone sensitization with weekly scalp DPC. The sample was whole blood, taken in connection with sensitization to the hapten diphenylcyclopropenone (DPC). The receptors were sampled from a woman aged 18-29 years with alopecia areata. Some clones in this sample may be carry-over from other donors' samples.

This clonotype was counted between two and nine times. This chain links TRBV5-6 with TRBJ1-4; unclear D gene. The CDR3 is made up of 15 amino acids. V was pared by 1 base and J by 0 bases, with 7 bases between. The V gene's germline CDR1 is SGHDT and CDR2 YYEEEE. Here the CDR3 DNA reads TGTGCCAGCAGCTTGAGTCGATCAACTAATGAAAAACTGTTTTTT. It is translated as CASSLSRSTNEKLFF.

The chain links TRBV4-1 to TRBJ2-7; D unclear. The germline gives CDR1 MGHRA, CDR2 YSYEKL. This CDR3 spans 13 amino acids. V was trimmed by 0 bases and J by 2 bases, leaving 5 bases between them. CDR3 loop: CASSQDRAYEQYF. The CDR3 DNA follows: TGCGCCAGCAGCCAAGATAGGGCCTACGAGCAGTACTTC.

There are a few counts of this clonotype. The J gene is TRBJ1-1, the V gene TRBV20-1, with 8 bases identical to TRBD1. Germline assignment: CDR1 DFQATT and CDR2 SNEGSKA (reference sequence). The CDR3 spans 14 residues. V lost 0 bases, J lost 4 bases, and 4 bases stayed unmatched. The CDR3 DNA follows: TGCAGTGCTAGAGATCTACAGGGGGGCACTGAAGCTTTCTTT. This encodes CSARDLQGGTEAFF.

This clonotype was observed a handful of times. The chain joins TRBV6-5 to TRBJ1-6; D may be TRBD1 (6 bases). Trimming took off 4 bases at V and 10 bases at J, with 14 bases between the two ends. This CDR3 comprises 14 residues. Per germline, CDR1 MNHEY and CDR2 SVGAGI. The DNA of the CDR3 is TGTGCCAGCAGTTTTTACAGGGATGGGTCACCCCTCCACTTT. Translated, it gives CASSFYRDGSPLHF.

Only one count was recorded for this clonotype. Possible read error: a much larger clone is one base away. The CDR3 loop is CARSLALGAQPQHF. The CDR3 DNA sequence: TGTGCCAGAAGTTTAGCGCTCGGCGCGCAGCCCCAGCATTTT. This chain connects TRBV12-3 or TRBV12-4 to TRBJ1-5; D gene ambiguous. This CDR3 spans 14 amino acids.

This clonotype has ten or more counts. The chain couples TRBV20-1 to TRBJ1-2; D is undetermined. This CDR3 is built from 14 residues. In germline, CDR1 is DFQATT, CDR2 SNEGSKA (reference sequence). V lost 0 bases, J lost 3 bases, and 11 bases lay in between. The CDR3 here is CSAREEGWDYGYTF. CDR3 DNA: TGCAGTGCTAGAGAGGAGGGTTGGGACTATGGCTACACCTTC.